This TCR beta chain was recovered during a study of cytomegalovirus exposure and HLA in healthy donors. About the study: Early on, a data release was issued that held about 85 million unique TCRs from HLA-typed donors. Study results and caveats: HLA alleles showed associations with around 15,000 TCR beta sequences in a later analysis, at a 0.05 false discovery rate. CMV serostatus alone was available as immune exposure information.

CDR3 length: 16 amino acids. In germline, CDR1 is LGHNA, CDR2 YSLEER. The V gene end was trimmed by 0 bases and the J gene end by 8 bases; junction bases not matched to a gene: 8. 13 Jbeta primers and 60 Vbeta primers were used for the PCR. Here immunoSEQ multiplex PCR was the method, and the copy in TCRdb shows in-frame clones only, minus some. The table has about 110,000 clones, less than 85% seen once. As concerns this clone: Antigen unknown.

The sample comprised PBMCs. The origin of this receptor is a man aged 40-49 years in good health and CMV-seropositive. This chain uses TRBV4-3 with TRBJ2-1; 9 positions match TRBD2. The DNA for the CDR3 is TGCGCCAGCAGCCAAGATTCAGCGGGGGGCTTGTATGAGCAGTTCTTC. Amino acid sequence: CASSQDSAGGLYEQFF.